These 18 T cell receptor beta chains were all obtained from the same sample, sequenced in a study of CD8+CD57+ T cells in acquired aplastic anemia. TCR beta VDJ combinations and CDR3 sequences were profiled from genomic DNA. Via MiXCR, TCRdb re-called the reads, giving one row per CDR3 protein. Of 150,000 to 200,000 distinct CDR3 sequences detected, 64% appear once; the ten largest clones hold about 45%. Sequencing was done on a sample of sorted CD4+, CD8+, or CD8+CD57+ T cells (not recorded which) from PBMCs. These TCRs come from a human donor with severe aplastic anemia or a healthy control (not recorded which).

This clonotype was found many times. The chain recombines TRBV10-3 with TRBJ2-1; D unclear. The ends were cut back, 2 bases at V and 6 bases at J, with 2 bases in the middle. Germline CDR1 reads ENHRY; CDR2 reads SYGVKD. The CDR3 totals 11 residues. CDR3: CAISEGNEQFF. In DNA form, the CDR3 reads TGTGCCATCAGTGAGGGCAATGAGCAGTTCTTC.

The rearrangement joins TRBV24-1 to TRBJ2-7; 9 nucleotides agree with TRBD2. V lost 4 bases and J lost 0; bases outside the gene matches: 6. The CDR3 spans 16 residues. The germline V gene has CDR1 KGHDR and CDR2 SFDVKD. The CDR3 DNA reads TGTGCCACCAGTGACTCGGGACTAGCCCGCTCCTACGAGCAGTACTTC. Translation gives CATSDSGLARSYEQYF.

This chain joins TRBV7-2 and TRBJ1-1; D remains ambiguous. V was cut by 1 base and J by 0 bases, with 12 bases left in between. Germline V gives CDR1 SGHTA, CDR2 FQGNSA. The CDR3 consists of 16 residues. The CDR3 DNA reads TGTGCCAGCAGCTTAGGTCGCAGGATTTTGAACACTGAAGCTTTCTTT. Translated, it gives CASSLGRRILNTEAFF.

The chain has TRBV20-1 and TRBJ1-2, with a tentative D call TRBD1 (5 bases). Trimming removed 4 bases from V and 4 bases from J, with 16 bases in between. The CDR3 is 14 residues long. Germline CDR1 is DFQATT and CDR2 is SNEGSKA (reference sequence). The CDR3 DNA reads TGCAGTGCTAAACCGAGGACAAAGGGCTATGGCTACACCTTC. Encoded protein: CSAKPRTKGYGYTF.

This clonotype was recorded many times. The chain carries TRBV7-2 and TRBJ1-2, with TRBD1 identical over 7 bases. Germline V lookup: CDR1 SGHTA, CDR2 FQGNSA. The V and J ends lost 4 bases and 4 bases, in that order; junction bases with no gene match: 12. The CDR3 extends over 16 amino acids. As DNA, the CDR3 is TGTGCCAGCAGCTCCCCCGGGACAGCCGATGGCTATGGCTACACCTTC. This encodes CASSSPGTADGYGYTF.

This clonotype has at least ten counts. The CDR3 DNA reads TGCGCCAGCAGCTTGGCTGGCCGCGGATATACGCAGTATTTT. As protein: CASSLAGRGYTQYF. The chain combines TRBV5-1 with TRBJ2-3; unclear D gene. Deletions cut 0 bases from V and 7 bases from J, with 12 bases between. This CDR3 has 14 residues. Germline assignment: CDR1 SGHRS and CDR2 YFSETQ.

This clonotype appeared many times. The J gene is TRBJ2-4, the V gene TRBV19; D gene uncertain. The CDR3 sequence is 11 residues long. V was clipped by 7 bases and J by 11 bases, with 12 bases between them. CDR1 LNHDA and CDR2 SQIVND come from the germline V gene (reference sequence). Here the CDR3 DNA reads TGTGCCAGTAACGAGGCGTATGTTCAGTACTTC. Translation: CASNEAYVQYF.

This clonotype was observed a single time. The chain employs TRBV5-1 and TRBJ2-5; no clear D. Germline-derived CDR1 and CDR2 are SGHRS and YFSETQ. This CDR3 is built from 13 residues. Trimming shortened V by 2 bases and J by 3 bases, and 8 bases separated the two germline ends. CDR3 protein: CASSFFPEETQYF. The DNA of the CDR3 is TGCGCCAGCAGCTTTTTCCCCGAAGAGACCCAGTACTTC.

The chain joins TRBV24-1 to TRBJ2-1, with 8 nucleotides matching TRBD2. The J segment lost 7 bases and the V segment lost 8 bases, leaving 9 bases of the junction unmatched. The germline gives CDR1 KGHDR, CDR2 SFDVKD. The CDR3 is made up of 14 amino acids. The CDR3 coding sequence is TGTGCCACCAACTCCGGGACTAGGGCGAATGAGCAGTTCTTC. It codes for CATNSGTRANEQFF.

In the case of this clonotype: The CDR3 does not end in the conserved phenylalanine or tryptophan, so this is likely a read error. This CDR3 is CAISEWQGASYNSPLHS. DNA of the CDR3: TGTGCCATCAGTGAGTGGCAGGGGGCTTCCTATAATTCACCCCTCCACTCT. The rearrangement uses TRBV10-3 and TRBJ1-6; 8 nucleotides align to TRBD1. V lost 1 base and J lost 1; bases outside the gene matches: 3. Germline V gene lookup returns CDR1 ENHRY and CDR2 SYGVKD. The CDR3 runs to 17 residues.

With regard to this clonotype: A junction end diverges from the germline sequence, so it may reflect a read error. The chain couples TRBV7-7 to TRBJ2-7; perhaps D is TRBD1 or TRBD2 (5 bases each). The CDR3 loop spans 15 amino acids. Germline V gives CDR1 SSHAT, CDR2 FNYEAQ (reference sequence). The CDR3 DNA is TGTGCTAGCAGCCCCGGGTCCGGGACCGCCTACGAGCAGTACTTC. It specifies CASSPGSGTAYEQYF. Combining the CDR3 with reference TRBV7-7 and TRBJ2-7 gives the whole variable domain GAGVSQSPRYKVTKRGQDVTLRCDPISSHATLYWYQQALGQGPEFLTYFNYEAQPDKSGLPSDRFSAERPEGSISTLTIQRTEQRDSAMYRCASSPGSGTAYEQYFGPGTRLTVT.

V and J are TRBV12-3 or TRBV12-4 and TRBJ2-5, with 7 bases lining up with TRBD1. The CDR3 runs 13 residues. V was pared by 5 bases and J by 3 bases, with 3 bases of the junction left unmatched. The CDR3 DNA reads TGTGCCAGCAGTGATCAGGGGGAAGAGACCCAGTACTTC. Its protein is CASSDQGEETQYF.

As for this clonotype: A much larger clone lies one base from this, so it may be a read error. The CDR3 here is CASSQSWGTNTEAFF. In DNA, the CDR3 is TGTGCCAGCAGCCAAAGTTGGGGGACTAACACTGAAGCTTTCTTT. The chain employs TRBV13 and TRBJ1-1; TRBD1 might be the D (5 bases). Trimming stripped 5 bases from V and 2 bases from J, with 15 bases between. This CDR3 has 15 residues. The germline gives CDR1 PRHDT, CDR2 FYEKMQ (reference sequence). The whole variable domain, remainder taken from reference TRBV13 and TRBJ1-1, is AAGVIQSPRHLIKEKRETATLKCYPIPRHDTVYWYQQGPGQDPQFLISFYEKMQSDKGSIPDRFSAQQFSDYHSELNMSSLELGDSALYFCASSQSWGTNTEAFFGQGTRLTVV.

A single count supports this clonotype. The chain is built from TRBV2 and TRBJ2-5; 9 nucleotides match TRBD1. With the DNA end fitting TRBJ2-7 better, the J assignment may be wrong. Per germline, CDR1 SNHLY and CDR2 FYNNEI. The CDR3 sequence is 13 residues long. The CDR3 DNA is TGTGCCAGCGTACACAGGGGGCAGAACGAGCAGTACTTC. Protein sequence: CASVHRGQNEQYF.

The chain joins TRBV5-1 to TRBJ2-3, with D maybe TRBD1 (5 bases). The germline gives CDR1 SGHRS, CDR2 YFSETQ. V was pared by 0 bases and J by 0 bases, with 8 bases between. This CDR3 contains 15 residues. CDR3: CASSLGQTSTDTQYF. DNA of the CDR3: TGCGCCAGCAGCTTGGGACAGACTAGCACAGATACGCAGTATTTT.

V is TRBV7-3 and J is TRBJ1-1; 7 bases align to TRBD1. The germline gives CDR1 SGHTA, CDR2 FQGTGA. CDR3 length equals 14 residues. V was clipped by 6 bases and J by 2 bases; unmatched bases: 6. In DNA, the CDR3 is TGTGCCAGCAGGCTTGACAGGGCCAACACTGAAGCTTTCTTT. This translates into CASRLDRANTEAFF.

This clonotype has at least ten counts. CDR3 DNA: TGTGCCAGCAGCGGGGGGGACGCAACTAATGAAAAACTGTTTTTT. Amino acid sequence: CASSGGDATNEKLFF. The rearrangement links TRBV9 to TRBJ1-4; the D gene is possibly TRBD1 (5 bases). Between the trimmed V and J ends, which lost 3 bases and 0 bases, there was a span of 9 bases. The V gene's germline CDR1 is SGDLS and CDR2 YYNGEE. The CDR3 consists of 15 residues. Using reference TRBV9 and TRBJ1-4 for the parts outside the CDR3, the full variable domain is DSGVTQTPKHLITATGQRVTLRCSPRSGDLSVYWYQQSLDQGLQFLIQYYNGEERAKGNILERFSAQQFPDLHSELNLSSLELGDSALYFCASSGGDATNEKLFFGSGTQLSVL.

The chain joins TRBV15 to TRBJ2-2; D gene ambiguous. The ends were cut back, 1 base at V and 0 bases at J, with 9 bases in the middle. CDR3 length equals 16 residues. Germline V lookup: CDR1 LNHNV, CDR2 YYDKDF (reference sequence). CDR3 sequence (DNA): TGTGCCACCAGCAGAGGTAGATCTTCGAACACCGGGGAGCTGTTTTTT. Amino acids: CATSRGRSSNTGELFF.